One T cell receptor (beta chain) is described in this entry. Its antigen is currently unknown. These data originate in a study of monozygotic twins with inflammatory bowel disease. TCRalpha and TCRbeta cDNA went through nested PCRs of roughly 16 and 10 cycles, two in total. TCRdb processed the 5' RACE reads again and assigns one entry to each CDR3 protein, with no DNA. The sample table includes roughly 90,000 distinct CDR3 sequences. Points from the study as a whole: IBD patients share fewer clonotypes with other people than healthy twins do, especially with disease activity. T cell subtypes that differed could not be told apart. IBD patients showed reduced TCRbeta diversity (inverse Simpson) versus healthy co-twins.

The sequenced material came from blood. This sequence was found in a human donor with ulcerative colitis or Crohn's disease, or a healthy co-twin of an affected twin (not recorded which).

This CDR3 reads CASSLEGQSRQPQHF. The V gene is TRBV7-2, the J gene TRBJ1-5. The CDR3 length is 15 residues. Germline assignment: CDR1 SGHTA and CDR2 FQGNSA. The full variable domain, its missing parts supplied by reference TRBV7-2 and TRBJ1-5, is GAGVSQSPSNKVTEKGKDVELRCDPISGHTALYWYRQSLGQGLEFLIYFQGNSAPDKSGLPSDRFSAERTGGSVSTLTIQRTQQEDSAVYLCASSLEGQSRQPQHFGDGTRLSIL.